Given below is one T cell receptor (beta chain) in context. V dropped 1 base and J dropped 7; count of bases not matched to a gene: 8. The CDR3 is made up of 16 amino acids. Germline loops: CDR1 SGHRS, CDR2 YFSETQ. The data stem from a study of T cells after yellow fever vaccination. UMIs and a universal primer site were added when TCR cDNA was made by 5'RACE template switching. One entry per CDR3 protein, called by TCRdb with MiXCR from the 5' RACE reads. The sample includes approximately 510,000 distinct CDR3 sequences, less than 25% seen only once; the top ten take around 17%. Sequencing was performed on PBMCs, taken approximately 22 days after the first yellow fever vaccination. This sequence originates from a man between 18 and 29 years old who received the YFV17D yellow fever vaccine. This chain joins TRBV5-1 and TRBJ2-1; 10 bases map to TRBD2. The CDR3 loop is CASSLWASGGHNEQFF. DNA for the CDR3: TGCGCCAGCAGCTTGTGGGCTAGCGGGGGTCATAATGAGCAGTTCTTC.